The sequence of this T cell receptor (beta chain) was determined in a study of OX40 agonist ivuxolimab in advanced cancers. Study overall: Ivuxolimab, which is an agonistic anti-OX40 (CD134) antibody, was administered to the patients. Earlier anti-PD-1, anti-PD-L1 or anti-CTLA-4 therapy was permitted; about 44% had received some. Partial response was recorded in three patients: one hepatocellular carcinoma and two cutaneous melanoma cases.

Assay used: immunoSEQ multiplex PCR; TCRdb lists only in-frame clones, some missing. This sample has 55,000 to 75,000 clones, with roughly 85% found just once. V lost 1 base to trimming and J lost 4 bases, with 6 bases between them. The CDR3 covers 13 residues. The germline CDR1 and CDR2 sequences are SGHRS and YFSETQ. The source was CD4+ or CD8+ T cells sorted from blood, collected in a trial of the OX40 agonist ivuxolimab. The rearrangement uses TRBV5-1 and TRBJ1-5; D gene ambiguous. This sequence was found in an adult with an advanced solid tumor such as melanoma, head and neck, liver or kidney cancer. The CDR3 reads CASSLQPNQPQHF. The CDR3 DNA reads TGCGCCAGCAGCTTGCAGCCGAATCAGCCCCAGCATTTT.